A selection of T cell receptor beta chains follows, all from one sample in a study of T cells in Graves' hyperthyroidism and ophthalmopathy. TCRdb processed the multiplex PCR reads anew with MiXCR; each CDR3 protein has one entry. The sample consists of hundreds of thousands of distinct CDR3 sequences, less than 20% of them appearing once. The sequencing input was blood. The receptors stem from a man aged 35 to 55 with Graves' ophthalmopathy. Both conserved end residues are part of each CDR3. A D gene is named only where the DNA matches it firmly. Some rows mark clone size as missing; the rest say once, few, many or name a class of expanded clone.

D,J,V,size,CDR3,DNA
.,TRBJ2-5,TRBV20-1,few,CSLSRGEETQYF,TGCAGTCTCTCCCGGGGAGAAGAGACCCAGTACTTC
TRBD2,TRBJ2-2,TRBV4-3,many,CASSPIWTSSGELFF,TGCGCCAGCAGCCCGATATGGACTAGTTCCGGGGAGCTGTTTTTT
.,TRBJ1-5,TRBV28,many,CASSVGLTNQPQHF,TGTGCCAGCAGCGTAGGTCTGACCAATCAGCCCCAGCATTTT
.,TRBJ1-1,TRBV5-4,.,CASSFREAEAFF,TGTGCCAGCAGCTTCCGAGAGGCTGAAGCTTTCTTT
.,TRBJ1-5,TRBV4-1,few,CASSQEAVSNQPQHF,TGCGCCAGCAGCCAAGAGGCGGTTAGCAATCAGCCCCAGCATTTT
TRBD1,TRBJ2-1,TRBV3-1,.,CASSQDRGGTGGNEQFF,TGTGCCAGCAGCCAAGATCGGGGGGGGACAGGGGGGAATGAGCAGTTCTTC
.,TRBJ1-5,TRBV28,many,CASSRRDENQPQHF,TGTGCCAGCAGTCGTAGGGACGAAAATCAGCCCCAGCATTTT
TRBD1,TRBJ2-7,TRBV20-1,few,CSASLGQGHEQYF,TGCAGTGCTAGTTTGGGACAGGGGCACGAGCAGTACTTC
.,TRBJ2-3,TRBV29-1,.,CSVELGVDRDTQYF,TGCAGCGTTGAGCTGGGGGTTGACAGGGATACGCAGTATTTT
.,TRBJ2-1,TRBV5-1,few,CASQLQGGSNEQFF,TGCGCCAGCCAACTGCAGGGGGGAAGTAATGAGCAGTTCTTC
.,TRBJ2-1,TRBV7-9,.,CASSFTTGPIEQFF,TGTGCCAGCAGCTTTACGACAGGCCCAATTGAGCAGTTCTTC
.,TRBJ2-2,TRBV20-1,few,CSAREQGNTGELFF,TGCAGTGCTAGAGAGCAGGGAAACACCGGGGAGCTGTTTTTT
TRBD2,TRBJ2-7,TRBV6-1,many,CASSYRGRAYEQYF,TGTGCCAGCAGTTACCGCGGGAGGGCATACGAGCAGTACTTC
.,TRBJ2-1,TRBV29-1,few,CSVENREQFF,TGCAGCGTTGAGAACCGGGAGCAGTTCTTC
.,TRBJ2-7,TRBV28,many,CATNTGATYEQYF,TGTGCCACTAATACCGGGGCCACCTACGAGCAGTACTTC